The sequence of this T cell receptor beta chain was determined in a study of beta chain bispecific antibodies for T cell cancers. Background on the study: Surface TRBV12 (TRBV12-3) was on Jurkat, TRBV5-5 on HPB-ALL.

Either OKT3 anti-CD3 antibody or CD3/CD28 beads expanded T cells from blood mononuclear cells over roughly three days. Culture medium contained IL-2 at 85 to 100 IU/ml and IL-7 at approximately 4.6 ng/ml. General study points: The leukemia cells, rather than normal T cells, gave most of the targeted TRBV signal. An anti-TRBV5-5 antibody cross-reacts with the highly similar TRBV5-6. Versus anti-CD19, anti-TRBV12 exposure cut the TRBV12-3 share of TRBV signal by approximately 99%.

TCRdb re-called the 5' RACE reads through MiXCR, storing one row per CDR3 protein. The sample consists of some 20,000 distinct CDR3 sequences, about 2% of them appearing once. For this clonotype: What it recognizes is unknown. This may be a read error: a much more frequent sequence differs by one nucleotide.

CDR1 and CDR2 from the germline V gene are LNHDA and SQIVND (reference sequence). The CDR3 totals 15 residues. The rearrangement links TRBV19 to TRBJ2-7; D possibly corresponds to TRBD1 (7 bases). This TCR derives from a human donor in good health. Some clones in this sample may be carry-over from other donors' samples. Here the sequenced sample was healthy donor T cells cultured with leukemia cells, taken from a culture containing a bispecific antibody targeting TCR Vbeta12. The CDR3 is CASSPTGGGIYERYF. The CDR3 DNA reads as TGTGCCAGTAGCCCGACTGGAGGGGGCATCTACGAGCGGTACTTC.